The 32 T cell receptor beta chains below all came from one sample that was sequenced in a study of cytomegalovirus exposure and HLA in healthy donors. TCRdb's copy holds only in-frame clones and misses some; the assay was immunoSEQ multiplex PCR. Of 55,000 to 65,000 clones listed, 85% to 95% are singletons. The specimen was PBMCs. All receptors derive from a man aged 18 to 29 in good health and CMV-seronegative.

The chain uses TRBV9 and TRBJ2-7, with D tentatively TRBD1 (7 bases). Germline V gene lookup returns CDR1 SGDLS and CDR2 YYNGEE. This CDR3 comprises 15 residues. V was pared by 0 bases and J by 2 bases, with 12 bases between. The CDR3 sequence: CASSVGQGGTYEQYF. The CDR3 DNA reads TGTGCCAGCAGCGTAGGGCAGGGGGGTACCTACGAGCAGTACTTC.

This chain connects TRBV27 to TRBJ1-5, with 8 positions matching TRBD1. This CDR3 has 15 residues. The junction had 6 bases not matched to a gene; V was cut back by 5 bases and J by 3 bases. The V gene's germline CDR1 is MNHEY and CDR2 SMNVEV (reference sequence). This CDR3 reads CASSRSTGVNQPQHF. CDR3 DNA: TGTGCCAGCAGTCGATCGACAGGGGTCAATCAGCCCCAGCATTTT.

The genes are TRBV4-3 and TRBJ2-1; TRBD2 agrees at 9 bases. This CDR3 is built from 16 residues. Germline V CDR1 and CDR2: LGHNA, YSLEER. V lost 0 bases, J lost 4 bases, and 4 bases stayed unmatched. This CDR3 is CASSQDPSGMYNEQFF. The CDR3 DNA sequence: TGCGCCAGCAGCCAAGACCCTAGCGGGATGTACAATGAGCAGTTCTTC.

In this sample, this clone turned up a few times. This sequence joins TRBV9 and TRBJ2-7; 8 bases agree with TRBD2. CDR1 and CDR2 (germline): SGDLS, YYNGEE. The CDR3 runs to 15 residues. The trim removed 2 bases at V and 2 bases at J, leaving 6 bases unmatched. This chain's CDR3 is CASSVSGLGAYEQYF. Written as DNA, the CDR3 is TGTGCCAGCAGCGTCTCGGGACTAGGGGCCTACGAGCAGTACTTC.

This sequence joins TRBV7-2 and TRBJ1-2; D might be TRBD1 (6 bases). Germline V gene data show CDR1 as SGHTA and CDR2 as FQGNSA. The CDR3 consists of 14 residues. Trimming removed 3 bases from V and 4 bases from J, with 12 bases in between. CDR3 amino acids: CASSFRQGSYGYTF. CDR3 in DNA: TGTGCCAGCAGCTTCCGCCAGGGGTCCTATGGCTACACCTTC.

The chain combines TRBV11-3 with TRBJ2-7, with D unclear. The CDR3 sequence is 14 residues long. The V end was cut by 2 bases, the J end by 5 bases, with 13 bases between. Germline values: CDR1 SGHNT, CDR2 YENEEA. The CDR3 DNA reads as TGTGCCAGCAGCTTAAGTGAGATTGCTGACGAGCAGTACTTC. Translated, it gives CASSLSEIADEQYF.

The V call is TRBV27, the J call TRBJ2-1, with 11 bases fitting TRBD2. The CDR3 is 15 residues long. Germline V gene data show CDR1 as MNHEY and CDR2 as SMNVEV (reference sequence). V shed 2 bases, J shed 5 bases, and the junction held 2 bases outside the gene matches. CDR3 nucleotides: TGTGCCAGCAGTTTAGGGGGACTAGCGGACAATGAGCAGTTCTTC. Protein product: CASSLGGLADNEQFF.

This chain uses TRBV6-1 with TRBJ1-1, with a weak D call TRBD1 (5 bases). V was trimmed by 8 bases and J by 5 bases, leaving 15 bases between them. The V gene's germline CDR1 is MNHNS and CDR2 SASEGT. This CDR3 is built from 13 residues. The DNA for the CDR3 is TGTGCCAGCCACCTCGGGGGGGGGACTGAAGCTTTCTTT. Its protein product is CASHLGGGTEAFF.

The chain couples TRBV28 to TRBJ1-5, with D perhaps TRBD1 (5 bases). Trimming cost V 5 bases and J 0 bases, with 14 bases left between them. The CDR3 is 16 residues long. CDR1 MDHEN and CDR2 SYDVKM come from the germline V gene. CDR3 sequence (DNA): TGTGCCAGCAGTGTCGGCGGGGCTGCTAGCAATCAGCCCCAGCATTTT. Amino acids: CASSVGGAASNQPQHF.

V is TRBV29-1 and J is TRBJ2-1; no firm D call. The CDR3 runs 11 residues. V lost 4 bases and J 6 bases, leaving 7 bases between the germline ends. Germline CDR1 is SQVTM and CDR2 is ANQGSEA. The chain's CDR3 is CSVAGFNEQFF. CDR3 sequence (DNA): TGCAGCGTTGCCGGGTTCAATGAGCAGTTCTTC.

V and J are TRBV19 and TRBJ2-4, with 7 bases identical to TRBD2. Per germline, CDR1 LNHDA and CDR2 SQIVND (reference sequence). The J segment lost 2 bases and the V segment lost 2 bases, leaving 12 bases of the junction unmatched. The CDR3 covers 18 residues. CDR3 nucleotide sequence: TGTGCCAGTAGTATAAGCTCAACGGGGGGATTAACCAAAAACATTCAGTACTTC. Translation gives CASSISSTGGLTKNIQYF. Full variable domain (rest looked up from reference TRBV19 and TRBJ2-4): DGGITQSPKYLFRKEGQNVTLSCEQNLNHDAMYWYRQDPGQGLRLIYYSQIVNDFQKGDIAEGYSVSREKKESFPLTVTSAQKNPTAFYLCASSISSTGGLTKNIQYFGAGTRLSVL.

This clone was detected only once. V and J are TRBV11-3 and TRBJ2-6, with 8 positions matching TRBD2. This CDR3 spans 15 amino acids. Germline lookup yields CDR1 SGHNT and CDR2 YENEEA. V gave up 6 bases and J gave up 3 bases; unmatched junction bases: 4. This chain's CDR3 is CASSRGGFGANVLTF. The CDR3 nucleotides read TGTGCCAGCAGTCGGGGGGGCTTTGGGGCCAACGTCCTGACTTTC. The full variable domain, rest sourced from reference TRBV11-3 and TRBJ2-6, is EAGVVQSPRYKIIEKKQPVAFWCNPISGHNTLYWYLQNLGQGPELLIRYENEEAVDDSQLPKDRFSAERLKGVDSTLKIQPAELGDSAVYLCASSRGGFGANVLTFGAGSRLTVL.

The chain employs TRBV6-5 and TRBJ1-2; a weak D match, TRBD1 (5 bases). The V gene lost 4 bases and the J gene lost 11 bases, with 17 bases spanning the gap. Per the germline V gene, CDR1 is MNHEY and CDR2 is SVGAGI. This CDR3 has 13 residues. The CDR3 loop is CASSSDKLMWYTF. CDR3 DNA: TGTGCCAGCAGTTCGGACAAGCTAATGTGGTACACCTTC.

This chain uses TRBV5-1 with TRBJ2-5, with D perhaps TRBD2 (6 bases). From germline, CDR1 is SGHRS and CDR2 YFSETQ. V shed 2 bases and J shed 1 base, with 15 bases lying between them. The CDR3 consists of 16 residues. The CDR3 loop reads CASSLVGGGTQETQYF. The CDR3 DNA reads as TGCGCCAGCAGCTTAGTCGGAGGCGGGACCCAAGAGACCCAGTACTTC.

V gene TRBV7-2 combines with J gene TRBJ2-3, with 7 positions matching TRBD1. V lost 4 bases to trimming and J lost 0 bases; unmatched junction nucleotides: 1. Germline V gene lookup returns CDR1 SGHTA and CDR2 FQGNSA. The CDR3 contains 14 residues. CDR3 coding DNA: TGTGCCAGCAGCTCGACAGGGAGCACAGATACGCAGTATTTT. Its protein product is CASSSTGSTDTQYF.

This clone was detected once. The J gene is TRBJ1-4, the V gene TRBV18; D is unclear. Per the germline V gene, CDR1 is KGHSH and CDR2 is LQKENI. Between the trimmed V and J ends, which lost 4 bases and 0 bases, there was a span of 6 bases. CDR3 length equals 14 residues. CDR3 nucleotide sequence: TGTGCCAGCTCACGGCTCGCAACTAATGAAAAACTGTTTTTT. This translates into CASSRLATNEKLFF.

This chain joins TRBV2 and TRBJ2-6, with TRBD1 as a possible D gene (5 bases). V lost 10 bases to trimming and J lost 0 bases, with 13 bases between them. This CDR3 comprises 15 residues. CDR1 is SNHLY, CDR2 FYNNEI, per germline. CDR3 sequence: CATTHRFSGANVLTF. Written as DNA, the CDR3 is TGTGCCACCACTCACAGGTTCTCTGGGGCCAACGTCCTGACTTTC. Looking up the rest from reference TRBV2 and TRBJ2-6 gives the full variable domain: EPEVTQTPSHQVTQMGQEVILRCVPISNHLYFYWYRQILGQKVEFLVSFYNNEISEKSEIFDDQFSVERPDGSNFTLKIRSTKLEDSAMYFCATTHRFSGANVLTFGAGSRLTVL.

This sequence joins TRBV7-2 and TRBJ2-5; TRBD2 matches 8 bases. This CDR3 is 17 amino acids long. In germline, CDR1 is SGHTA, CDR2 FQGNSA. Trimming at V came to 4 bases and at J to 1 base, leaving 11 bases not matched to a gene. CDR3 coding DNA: TGTGCCAGCAGCTACCGTTCCGGGAGGGCCCCCCAAGAGACCCAGTACTTC. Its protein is CASSYRSGRAPQETQYF. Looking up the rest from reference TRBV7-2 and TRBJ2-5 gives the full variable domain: GAGVSQSPSNKVTEKGKDVELRCDPISGHTALYWYRQSLGQGLEFLIYFQGNSAPDKSGLPSDRFSAERTGGSVSTLTIQRTQQEDSAVYLCASSYRSGRAPQETQYFGPGTRLLVL.

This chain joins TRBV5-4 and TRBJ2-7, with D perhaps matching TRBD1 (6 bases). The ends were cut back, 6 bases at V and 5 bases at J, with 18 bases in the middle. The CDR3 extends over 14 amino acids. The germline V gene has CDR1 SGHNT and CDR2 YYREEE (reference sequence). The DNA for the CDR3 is TGTGCCAGCATAATTCAGGGGTGGTATGACGAGCAGTACTTC. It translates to CASIIQGWYDEQYF.

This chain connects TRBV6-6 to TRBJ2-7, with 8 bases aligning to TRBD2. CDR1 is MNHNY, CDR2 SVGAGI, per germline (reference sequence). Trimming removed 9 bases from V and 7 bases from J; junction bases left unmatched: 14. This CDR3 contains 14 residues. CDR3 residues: CASFSGGPVGEQYF. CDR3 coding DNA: TGTGCCAGTTTCTCGGGAGGGCCCGTGGGTGAGCAGTACTTC.

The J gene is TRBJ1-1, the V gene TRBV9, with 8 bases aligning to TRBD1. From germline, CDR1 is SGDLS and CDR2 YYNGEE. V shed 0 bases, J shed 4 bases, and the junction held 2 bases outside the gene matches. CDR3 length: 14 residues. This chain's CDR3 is CASSVGTGITEAFF. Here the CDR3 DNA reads TGTGCCAGCAGCGTAGGGACAGGGATCACTGAAGCTTTCTTT.

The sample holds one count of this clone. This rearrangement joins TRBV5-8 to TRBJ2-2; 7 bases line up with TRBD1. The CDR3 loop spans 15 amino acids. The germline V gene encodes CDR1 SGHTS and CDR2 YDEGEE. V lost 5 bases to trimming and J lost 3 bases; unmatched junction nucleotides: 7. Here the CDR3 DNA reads TGTGCCAGCAGGACAGGGTTGTTGTACACCGGGGAGCTGTTTTTT. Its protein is CASRTGLLYTGELFF.

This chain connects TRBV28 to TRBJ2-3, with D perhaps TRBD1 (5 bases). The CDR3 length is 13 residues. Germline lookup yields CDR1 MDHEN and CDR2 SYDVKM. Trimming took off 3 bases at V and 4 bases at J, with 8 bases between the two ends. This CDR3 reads CASSLKGADTQYF. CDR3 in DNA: TGTGCCAGCAGTTTGAAAGGGGCAGATACGCAGTATTTT.

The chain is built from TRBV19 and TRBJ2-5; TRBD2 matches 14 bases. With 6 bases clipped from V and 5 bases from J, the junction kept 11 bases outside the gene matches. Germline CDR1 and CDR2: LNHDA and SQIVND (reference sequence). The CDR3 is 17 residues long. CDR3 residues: CASRLRTSGRPEETQYF. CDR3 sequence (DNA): TGTGCCAGTAGGCTTCGGACTAGCGGGAGGCCTGAGGAGACCCAGTACTTC. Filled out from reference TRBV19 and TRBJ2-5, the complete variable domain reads DGGITQSPKYLFRKEGQNVTLSCEQNLNHDAMYWYRQDPGQGLRLIYYSQIVNDFQKGDIAEGYSVSREKKESFPLTVTSAQKNPTAFYLCASRLRTSGRPEETQYFGPGTRLLVL.

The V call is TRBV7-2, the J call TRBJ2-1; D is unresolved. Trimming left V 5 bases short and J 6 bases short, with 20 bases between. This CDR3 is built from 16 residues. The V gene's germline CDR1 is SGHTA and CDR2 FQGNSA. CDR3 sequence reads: CASSEAWSYFPNEQFF. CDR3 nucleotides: TGTGCCAGCAGCGAGGCTTGGTCCTACTTCCCCAATGAGCAGTTCTTC.

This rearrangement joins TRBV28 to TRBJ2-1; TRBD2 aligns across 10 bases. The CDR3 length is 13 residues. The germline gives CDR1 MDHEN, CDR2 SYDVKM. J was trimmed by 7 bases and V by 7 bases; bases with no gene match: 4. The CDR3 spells CASTRTSGNEQFF. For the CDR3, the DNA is TGTGCCAGCACCCGGACTAGCGGTAATGAGCAGTTCTTC. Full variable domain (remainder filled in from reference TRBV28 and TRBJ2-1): DVKVTQSSRYLVKRTGEKVFLECVQDMDHENMFWYRQDPGLGLRLIYFSYDVKMKEKGDIPEGYSVSREKKERFSLILESASTNQTSMYLCASTRTSGNEQFFGPGTRLTVL.

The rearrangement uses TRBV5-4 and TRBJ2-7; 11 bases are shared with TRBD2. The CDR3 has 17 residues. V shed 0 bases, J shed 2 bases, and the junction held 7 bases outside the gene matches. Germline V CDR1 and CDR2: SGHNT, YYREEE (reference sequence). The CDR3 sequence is CASSLGVGTSGAYEQYF. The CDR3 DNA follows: TGTGCCAGCAGCTTGGGGGTGGGGACTAGCGGAGCCTACGAGCAGTACTTC.

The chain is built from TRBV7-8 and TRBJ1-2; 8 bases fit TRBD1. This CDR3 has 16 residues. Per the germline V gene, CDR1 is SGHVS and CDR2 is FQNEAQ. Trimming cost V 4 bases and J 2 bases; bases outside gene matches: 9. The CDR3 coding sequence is TGTGCCAGCAGCTCTAGATACCGGGACAGGAACTATGGCTACACCTTC. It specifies CASSSRYRDRNYGYTF.

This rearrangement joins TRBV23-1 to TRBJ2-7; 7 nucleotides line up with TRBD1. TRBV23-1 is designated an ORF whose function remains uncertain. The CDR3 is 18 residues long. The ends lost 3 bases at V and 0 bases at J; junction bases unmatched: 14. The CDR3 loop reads CASSHPRDRGHSSYEQYF. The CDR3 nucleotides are TGCGCCAGCAGTCACCCCCGGGACAGAGGACATAGCTCCTACGAGCAGTACTTC.

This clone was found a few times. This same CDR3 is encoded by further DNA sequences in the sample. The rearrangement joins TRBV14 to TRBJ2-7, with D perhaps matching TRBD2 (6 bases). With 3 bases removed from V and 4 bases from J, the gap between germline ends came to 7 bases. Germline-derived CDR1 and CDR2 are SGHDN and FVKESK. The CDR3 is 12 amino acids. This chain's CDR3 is CASSHRGYEQYF. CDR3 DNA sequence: TGTGCCAGCAGCCACCGGGGGTACGAGCAGTACTTC.

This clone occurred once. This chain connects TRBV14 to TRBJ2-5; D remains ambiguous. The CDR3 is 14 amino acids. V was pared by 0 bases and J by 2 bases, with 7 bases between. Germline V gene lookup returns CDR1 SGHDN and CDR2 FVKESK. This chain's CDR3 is CASSQDPGQETQYF. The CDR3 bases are TGTGCCAGCAGCCAAGACCCAGGTCAAGAGACCCAGTACTTC.

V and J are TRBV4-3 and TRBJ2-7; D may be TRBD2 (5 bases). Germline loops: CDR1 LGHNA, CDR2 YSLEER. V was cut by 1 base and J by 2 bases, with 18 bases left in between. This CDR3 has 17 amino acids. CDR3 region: CASSQAESGIRPYEQYF. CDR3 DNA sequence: TGCGCCAGCAGCCAAGCGGAGTCCGGGATTAGACCCTACGAGCAGTACTTC.